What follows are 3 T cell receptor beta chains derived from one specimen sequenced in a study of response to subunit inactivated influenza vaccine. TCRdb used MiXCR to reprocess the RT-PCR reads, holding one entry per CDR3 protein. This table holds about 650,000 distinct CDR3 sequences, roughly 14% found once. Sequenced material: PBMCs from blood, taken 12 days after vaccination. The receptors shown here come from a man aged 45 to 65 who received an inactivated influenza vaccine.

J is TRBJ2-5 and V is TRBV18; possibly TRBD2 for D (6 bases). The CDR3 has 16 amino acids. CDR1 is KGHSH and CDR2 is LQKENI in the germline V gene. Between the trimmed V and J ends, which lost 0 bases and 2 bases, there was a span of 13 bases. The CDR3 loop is CASSPPNRRAQETQYF. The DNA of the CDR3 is TGTGCCAGCTCACCACCGAACAGGAGGGCTCAAGAGACCCAGTACTTC.

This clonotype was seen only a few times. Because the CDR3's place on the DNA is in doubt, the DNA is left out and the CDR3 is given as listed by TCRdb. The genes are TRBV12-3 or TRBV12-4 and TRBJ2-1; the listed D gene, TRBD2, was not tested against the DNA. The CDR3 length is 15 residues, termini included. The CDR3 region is CASSFASGAKTPGAF.

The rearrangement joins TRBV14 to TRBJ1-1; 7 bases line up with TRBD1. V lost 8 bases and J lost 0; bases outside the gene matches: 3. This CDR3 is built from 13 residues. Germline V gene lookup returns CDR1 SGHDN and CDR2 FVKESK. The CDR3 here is CASQGQMNTEAFF. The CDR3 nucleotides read TGTGCCAGCCAGGGACAGATGAACACTGAAGCTTTCTTT. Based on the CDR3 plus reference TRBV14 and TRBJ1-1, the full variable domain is EAGVTQFPSHSVIEKGQTVTLRCDPISGHDNLYWYRRVMGKEIKFLLHFVKESKQDESGMPNNRFLAERTGGTYSTLKVQPAELEDSGVYFCASQGQMNTEAFFGQGTRLTVV.